Listed here is a single TCR beta chain. Its specificity is not known. The assay was run at deep level. Sorted-subset replicate PCR reactions were performed with 150 to 200 ng DNA, corresponding to roughly 29,000 T cell genomes. The table came from immunoSEQ multiplex PCR; TCRdb's copy has only in-frame clones and leaves some out. This table holds around 1.9 million clones, about 92% found once. Naivety among CD8 cells was defined by CD45RO negativity and positive CCR7 selection, thereby excluding terminally differentiated effector memory CD45RA+ cells. This specimen comes from a study of shared clonotypes between healthy human individuals. Study-level points and caveats: Donor scarcity curtailed the genetic and exposure-history diversity represented herein.

Germline lookup yields CDR1 LNHDA and CDR2 SQIVND (reference sequence). The CDR3 sequence is 15 residues long. V dropped 4 bases and J dropped 4 bases, with 16 bases sitting between them. The V and J genes are TRBV19 and TRBJ1-1; D unresolved. The sample consisted of naive CD8+ T cells from PBMCs. The clonotype comes from a man between 18 and 35 years old in good health. Some clones in this sample may be carry-over from other donors' samples. The CDR3: CASSSISEVGTEAFF. The CDR3 bases are TGTGCCAGTAGTAGCATCTCAGAGGTCGGCACTGAAGCTTTCTTT.